The 15 T cell receptor beta chains in this list originate from one sample, sequenced in a study of T cell responses to AZD1222 COVID-19 vaccine. TCRdb's table, derived via immunoSEQ multiplex PCR, lists solely in-frame clones and lacks some. The sample includes some 150,000 clones, about 91% of them seen just once. The specimen was peripheral blood, collected on day 0 of MenACWY control vaccination. These receptors all come from an adult in good health.

This sequence joins TRBV9 and TRBJ1-2; D is uncertain. The germline gives CDR1 SGDLS, CDR2 YYNGEE. V was pared by 3 bases and J by 0 bases, with 9 bases between. CDR3 length: 14 residues. The CDR3 DNA reads as TGTGCCAGCAGCGCCCGTGAAGCTAACTATGGCTACACCTTC. It yields the protein CASSAREANYGYTF.

The gene calls are TRBV11-2 and TRBJ2-7; TRBD1 agrees at 7 bases. V lost 5 bases, J lost 3 bases, and 7 bases stayed unmatched. The germline V gene encodes CDR1 SGHAT and CDR2 FQNNGV. The CDR3 loop spans 14 amino acids. Written as DNA, the CDR3 is TGTGCCAGCAGCAGGGACAGAATATACTACGAGCAGTACTTC. Amino acids: CASSRDRIYYEQYF.

This clone was detected only once. The genes are TRBV27 and TRBJ2-7; 10 bases agree with TRBD1. The trim removed 4 bases at V and 3 bases at J, leaving 9 bases unmatched. The CDR3 is made up of 16 amino acids. Germline lookup yields CDR1 MNHEY and CDR2 SMNVEV (reference sequence). CDR3 protein: CASSSRPGQGFYEQYF. Written as DNA, the CDR3 is TGTGCCAGCAGTTCCCGGCCGGGACAGGGGTTCTACGAGCAGTACTTC.

V and J are TRBV7-9 and TRBJ2-3; TRBD1 might be the D (5 bases). Germline V gene sequence: CDR1 SEHNR, CDR2 FQNEAQ (reference sequence). V lost 3 bases and J 0 bases, leaving 7 bases between the germline ends. The CDR3 is made up of 14 amino acids. The CDR3 protein is CASSLTASTDTQYF. The CDR3 bases are TGTGCCAGCAGCTTGACAGCTAGCACAGATACGCAGTATTTT.

The V and J genes are TRBV7-8 and TRBJ2-7; no clear D gene. The CDR3 totals 14 residues. Trimming stripped 1 base from V and 2 bases from J, with 9 bases between. Germline V lookup: CDR1 SGHVS, CDR2 FQNEAQ. CDR3 sequence: CASSLEVGPYEQYF. CDR3 sequence (DNA): TGTGCCAGCAGCTTAGAAGTAGGGCCCTACGAGCAGTACTTC.

The chain combines TRBV5-1 with TRBJ1-4; D perhaps matches TRBD1 (5 bases). The CDR3 extends over 14 amino acids. The germline CDR1 and CDR2 sequences are SGHRS and YFSETQ. Trimming took 0 bases from V and 8 from J, leaving 11 bases between them. DNA of the CDR3: TGCGCCAGCAGCTTGGAAGTAGGGGTCGAAAAACTGTTTTTT. Translation: CASSLEVGVEKLFF.

The gene calls are TRBV3-1 (or the pseudogene TRBV3-2) and TRBJ2-7, with TRBD1 matching over 7 bases. The CDR3 contains 13 residues. Losses at the gene ends were 5 bases for V and 10 bases for J; bases not matched to a gene: 11. CDR1 is LGHDT and CDR2 is YNNKEL in the germline V gene (reference sequence). Written as DNA, the CDR3 is TGTGCCAGCAGCGACCTAACCGGGACAGCTCAGTACTTC. This encodes CASSDLTGTAQYF.

The chain links TRBV18 to TRBJ1-5; the D gene is possibly TRBD1 (5 bases). CDR3 size: 16 residues. Trimming took off 3 bases at V and 0 bases at J, with 12 bases between the two ends. The germline V gene encodes CDR1 KGHSH and CDR2 LQKENI. The CDR3 nucleotides are TGTGCCAGCTCACCTTCCCGGGACGTTAGCAATCAGCCCCAGCATTTT. Translating it yields CASSPSRDVSNQPQHF.

CDR3 DNA sequence: TGTGCCAGCAGCGACAGAACTAACTATGGCTACACCTTC. Translated: CASSDRTNYGYTF. V and J are TRBV5-4 and TRBJ1-2; possibly TRBD1 for D (5 bases). Trimming removed 4 bases at V and 0 bases at J, with 7 bases between. The CDR3 length is 13 residues. Germline values: CDR1 SGHNT, CDR2 YYREEE (reference sequence).

This clone was picked up a small number of times. The chain combines TRBV5-1 with TRBJ2-3; 8 nucleotides align to TRBD2. Trimming took 6 bases from V and 0 from J; bases not matched to a gene: 3. Germline V gives CDR1 SGHRS, CDR2 YFSETQ. CDR3 length: 14 amino acids. The DNA for the CDR3 is TGCGCCAGCATACGGGGGGGAAGCACAGATACGCAGTATTTT. It yields the protein CASIRGGSTDTQYF.

This rearrangement joins TRBV4-1 to TRBJ1-3; D unclear. Germline loops: CDR1 MGHRA, CDR2 YSYEKL. The CDR3 sequence is 17 residues long. Between the trimmed V and J ends, which lost 0 bases and 2 bases, there was a span of 14 bases. The CDR3 sequence is CASSQDGRSLAGNTIYF. The CDR3 nucleotides are TGCGCCAGCAGCCAAGATGGAAGGAGTTTGGCTGGAAACACCATATATTTT.

This sequence joins TRBV15 and TRBJ2-5; D ambiguous. The V end lost 4 bases, the J end lost 4 bases, and 7 bases lay between the germline ends. The CDR3 loop spans 12 amino acids. Germline V CDR1 and CDR2: LNHNV, YYDKDF (reference sequence). The CDR3 spells CATSMSRETQYF. CDR3 bases: TGTGCCACCAGCATGTCCCGAGAGACCCAGTACTTC.

This clone appeared once. The gene calls are TRBV18 and TRBJ2-7, with D perhaps being TRBD1 or TRBD2 (5 bases each). Trimming removed 8 bases at V and 5 bases at J, with 16 bases between. Looked up from germline, CDR1 is KGHSH and CDR2 is LQKENI. The CDR3 covers 13 residues. The CDR3 protein is CASRVQGADEQYF. CDR3 bases: TGTGCCAGCCGGGTCCAGGGAGCGGACGAGCAGTACTTC.

This chain connects TRBV19 to TRBJ2-7; 9 bases match TRBD1. The V gene's germline CDR1 is LNHDA and CDR2 SQIVND (reference sequence). With 3 bases clipped from V and 2 bases from J, the junction kept 5 bases outside the gene matches. CDR3 length: 15 residues. CDR3: CASSMGTGGPYEQYF. As DNA, the CDR3 is TGTGCCAGTAGTATGGGAACAGGGGGCCCCTACGAGCAGTACTTC. Together with reference TRBV19 and TRBJ2-7, the CDR3 gives the full variable domain: DGGITQSPKYLFRKEGQNVTLSCEQNLNHDAMYWYRQDPGQGLRLIYYSQIVNDFQKGDIAEGYSVSREKKESFPLTVTSAQKNPTAFYLCASSMGTGGPYEQYFGPGTRLTVT.

DNA for the CDR3: TGTGCCAGCAGTGAAGATGGAGGGATGAGAACTGAAGCTTTCTTT. This translates into CASSEDGGMRTEAFF. The chain is built from TRBV2 and TRBJ1-1, with D unresolved. This CDR3 comprises 15 residues. Trimming took 1 base from V and 5 from J, leaving 14 bases between them. Looked up from germline, CDR1 is SNHLY and CDR2 is FYNNEI.